Following are 31 T cell receptor beta chains from one sample sequenced in a study of cytomegalovirus exposure and HLA in healthy donors. PCR amplification relied on 60 Vbeta primers (plus 13 Jbeta primers). Assay: immunoSEQ multiplex PCR; the TCRdb copy retains only in-frame clones and omits some. The sample has roughly 120,000 clones; about 16% are singletons. The sample was PBMCs. These receptors originate from a woman aged 18-29 years in good health and CMV-seronegative.

This clone was observed a handful of times. The chain combines TRBV2 with TRBJ1-2, with no clear D. Trimming cost V 2 bases and J 4 bases, with 11 bases left between them. This CDR3 has 14 amino acids. Germline V gene lookup returns CDR1 SNHLY and CDR2 FYNNEI. For the CDR3, the DNA is TGTGCCAGCAGTGAATTCGGGGTATCCTATGGCTACACCTTC. It codes for CASSEFGVSYGYTF.

The gene calls are TRBV7-7 and TRBJ2-1; 11 bases are shared with TRBD2. Germline V gene lookup returns CDR1 SSHAT and CDR2 FNYEAQ (reference sequence). The V segment lost 5 bases and the J segment 4 bases; nucleotides outside the gene matches: 4. The CDR3 is made up of 15 amino acids. Here the CDR3 reads CASSPGLAGYNEQFF. The CDR3 nucleotides read TGTGCCAGCAGCCCCGGACTAGCGGGTTACAATGAGCAGTTCTTC.

The chain employs TRBV18 and TRBJ1-1; TRBD1 agrees at 7 bases. The V gene's germline CDR1 is KGHSH and CDR2 LQKENI. Trimming took 5 bases from V and 5 from J; bases not matched to a gene: 11. The CDR3 loop spans 15 amino acids. CDR3 loop: CASSSETGRGTEAFF. The CDR3 DNA is TGTGCCAGCTCATCCGAGACAGGGAGAGGGACTGAAGCTTTCTTT.

This clone was seen a handful of times. The chain is built from TRBV6-1 and TRBJ2-1, with 9 bases that match TRBD2. Losses at the gene ends were 5 bases for V and 3 bases for J; bases not matched to a gene: 5. Germline assignment: CDR1 MNHNS and CDR2 SASEGT. CDR3 length: 15 residues. CDR3 protein: CASSRREGFYNEQFF. CDR3 DNA: TGTGCCAGCAGTCGGCGGGAGGGCTTCTACAATGAGCAGTTCTTC.

V and J are TRBV19 and TRBJ2-2, with TRBD1 matching over 11 bases. The CDR3 totals 17 residues. Germline lookup yields CDR1 LNHDA and CDR2 SQIVND (reference sequence). The V and J ends lost 10 bases and 3 bases, in that order; junction bases with no gene match: 13. The CDR3: CATTGTGGRDYTGELFF. The DNA of the CDR3 is TGTGCCACCACCGGGACAGGGGGAAGGGATTACACCGGGGAGCTGTTTTTT. Full variable domain (rest looked up from reference TRBV19 and TRBJ2-2): DGGITQSPKYLFRKEGQNVTLSCEQNLNHDAMYWYRQDPGQGLRLIYYSQIVNDFQKGDIAEGYSVSREKKESFPLTVTSAQKNPTAFYLCATTGTGGRDYTGELFFGEGSRLTVL.

This clone was seen ten or more times. The V and J genes are TRBV6-1 and TRBJ1-6; D is uncertain. The germline CDR1 and CDR2 sequences are MNHNS and SASEGT. V shed 9 bases and J shed 0 bases, with 12 bases lying between them. The CDR3 has 15 amino acids. This CDR3 is CASNGGSSYNSPLHF. CDR3 coding DNA: TGTGCCAGTAACGGAGGGAGCTCCTATAATTCACCCCTCCACTTT.

This clone has more than one count but fewer than ten. The chain is built from TRBV29-1 and TRBJ2-7, with 9 bases lining up with TRBD1. CDR3 length: 14 amino acids. CDR1 and CDR2 (germline): SQVTM, ANQGSEA. Trimming cost V 5 bases and J 2 bases; bases outside gene matches: 7. DNA of the CDR3: TGCAGCGTTAGTACCGGGACAGGGACCTACGAGCAGTACTTC. This encodes CSVSTGTGTYEQYF.

This clone was detected only a few times. V is TRBV5-4 and J is TRBJ1-1, with a weak D call TRBD1 (6 bases). With 3 bases removed from V and 4 bases from J, the gap between germline ends came to 16 bases. This CDR3 region has 15 residues. Germline CDR1 SGHNT, CDR2 YYREEE (reference sequence). The chain's CDR3 is CASSSHRALGTEAFF. CDR3 bases: TGTGCCAGCAGCTCACACAGGGCTTTGGGCACTGAAGCTTTCTTT.

The rearrangement links TRBV28 to TRBJ2-1; TRBD1 matches 7 bases. With V trimmed by 4 bases and J by 0 bases, 6 bases remained unmatched. This CDR3 contains 16 residues. Per the germline V gene, CDR1 is MDHEN and CDR2 is SYDVKM. The CDR3 DNA is TGTGCCAGCAGTTCGTGGGGACAGAGCTCCTACAATGAGCAGTTCTTC. Translating gives CASSSWGQSSYNEQFF.

The table lists this clone with a few counts. The chain employs TRBV29-1 and TRBJ2-7, with TRBD2 identical over 7 bases. J was trimmed by 2 bases and V by 4 bases; bases with no gene match: 5. The CDR3 has 13 residues. Per the germline V gene, CDR1 is SQVTM and CDR2 is ANQGSEA. CDR3 in DNA: TGCAGCGTTGCGGGAGGAGTTGCCTACGAGCAGTACTTC. It encodes CSVAGGVAYEQYF.

This chain joins TRBV6-5 and TRBJ1-6; the D gene is possibly TRBD1 (6 bases). CDR3 length equals 14 residues. The germline V gene encodes CDR1 MNHEY and CDR2 SVGAGI. V was cut by 6 bases and J by 10 bases, with 16 bases left in between. This CDR3 reads CASSSDSGESPLHF. In nucleotides, the CDR3 is TGTGCCAGCAGCTCGGACAGCGGGGAATCACCCCTCCACTTT.

This chain connects TRBV6-5 to TRBJ1-5, with 7 bases lining up with TRBD1. This CDR3 comprises 13 residues. The V gene's germline CDR1 is MNHEY and CDR2 SVGAGI. Losses at the gene ends were 5 bases for V and 6 bases for J; bases not matched to a gene: 4. In nucleotides, the CDR3 is TGTGCCAGCAGTAACGACAGGGTTCAGCCCCAGCATTTT. Translating gives CASSNDRVQPQHF.

The sample holds a few counts of this clone. V and J are TRBV15 and TRBJ2-3; 8 bases align to TRBD2. Germline CDR1 and CDR2: LNHNV and YYDKDF (reference sequence). The J segment lost 1 base and the V segment lost 0 bases, leaving 0 bases of the junction unmatched. The CDR3 sequence is 15 residues long. Here the CDR3 reads CATSREAGGTDTQYF. CDR3 coding DNA: TGTGCCACCAGCAGAGAAGCGGGAGGCACAGATACGCAGTATTTT.

This clone was observed a few times. This chain connects TRBV5-1 to TRBJ2-1; 7 nucleotides line up with TRBD1. The CDR3 runs to 15 residues. Germline assignment: CDR1 SGHRS and CDR2 YFSETQ. With 0 bases clipped from V and 4 bases from J, the junction kept 4 bases outside the gene matches. CDR3 sequence (DNA): TGCGCCAGCAGCTTGGAGCCACAGGGGTACAATGAGCAGTTCTTC. It encodes CASSLEPQGYNEQFF.

This clone has just a few counts. In nucleotides, the CDR3 is TGTGCCAGCAGCACCAACAGGGCCCCCTTGTCCTACGAGCAGTACTTC. It yields the protein CASSTNRAPLSYEQYF. This chain connects TRBV5-6 to TRBJ2-5, with D perhaps matching TRBD1 (6 bases). The DNA matches TRBJ2-7 better at its end, which makes the J call doubtful. This CDR3 region has 16 residues. Per the germline V gene, CDR1 is SGHDT and CDR2 is YYEEEE.

This clone was seen a handful of times. The chain joins TRBV7-9 to TRBJ2-1, with D maybe TRBD2 (5 bases). The length of the CDR3 is 15 residues. The V end lost 5 bases, the J end lost 4 bases, and 15 bases lay between the germline ends. Germline V CDR1 and CDR2: SEHNR, FQNEAQ (reference sequence). CDR3 region: CASSNQHEGYNEQFF. In DNA, the CDR3 is TGTGCCAGCAGCAACCAACACGAGGGTTACAATGAGCAGTTCTTC.

The J gene is TRBJ2-5, the V gene TRBV19; 9 positions match TRBD1. Germline V CDR1 and CDR2: LNHDA, SQIVND (reference sequence). The CDR3 loop spans 14 amino acids. V trimming: 8 bases; J trimming: 4 bases; junction bases outside the gene matches: 8. The CDR3 nucleotides read TGTGCCAGTCGGGACAGGGCGGCCGGAGAGACCCAGTACTTC. Translation: CASRDRAAGETQYF.

The CDR3 nucleotides read TGCGCCAGCAGCTTGGGTCCGGGGGAGAACCACGAGCAGTACTTC. Translation: CASSLGPGENHEQYF. The V gene is TRBV5-1, the J gene TRBJ2-7, with D possibly TRBD2 on 6 matching bases. V was trimmed by 0 bases and J by 5 bases, leaving 15 bases between them. Germline CDR1 and CDR2: SGHRS and YFSETQ. The CDR3 sequence is 15 residues long.

The gene calls are TRBV9 and TRBJ2-7; 8 nucleotides agree with TRBD1. This CDR3 region has 15 residues. CDR1 and CDR2 from the germline V gene are SGDLS and YYNGEE. With V trimmed by 0 bases and J by 2 bases, 4 bases remained unmatched. The CDR3 spells CASSVGTGNAYEQYF. DNA of the CDR3: TGTGCCAGCAGCGTAGGGACAGGGAATGCCTACGAGCAGTACTTC.

This clone has just a few counts. The chain couples TRBV6-5 to TRBJ1-6, with 10 nucleotides matching TRBD1. This CDR3 comprises 15 residues. V shed 6 bases, J shed 8 bases, and the junction held 7 bases outside the gene matches. CDR1 and CDR2 from the germline V gene are MNHEY and SVGAGI. The CDR3: CASSLGDRGDSPLHF. The CDR3 coding sequence is TGTGCCAGCAGCCTAGGGGACAGGGGTGATTCACCCCTCCACTTT.

This clone was counted a few times. The V and J genes are TRBV6-5 and TRBJ2-7; possibly TRBD1 for D (6 bases). Germline V gene sequence: CDR1 MNHEY, CDR2 SVGAGI. The CDR3 consists of 15 residues. The V gene lost 0 bases and the J gene lost 2 bases, with 11 bases spanning the gap. CDR3 coding DNA: TGTGCCAGCAGTTACTCAAGGCAGGGGACCTACGAGCAGTACTTC. This gives the protein CASSYSRQGTYEQYF.

This clone occurred a few times. The gene calls are TRBV6-1 and TRBJ1-2; D might be TRBD1 (6 bases). Germline V gene lookup returns CDR1 MNHNS and CDR2 SASEGT. The CDR3 loop spans 11 amino acids. The germline V and J ends were trimmed by 7 bases and 6 bases, with 9 bases remaining between them. The CDR3 bases are TGTGCCAGCAATACAGGGAATGGCTACACCTTC. Residues: CASNTGNGYTF.

This clone was detected ten times or more. The chain couples TRBV6-1 to TRBJ2-6; D gene unclear. This CDR3 contains 16 residues. Trimming took 2 bases from V and 1 from J, leaving 9 bases between them. Per germline, CDR1 MNHNS and CDR2 SASEGT. The CDR3 region has the DNA TGTGCCAGCAGTGAACGAGACGGGTCTGGGGCCAACGTCCTGACTTTC. It codes for CASSERDGSGANVLTF.

V and J are TRBV5-4 and TRBJ2-3; TRBD2 aligns across 13 bases. The V and J ends lost 2 bases and 5 bases, in that order; junction bases with no gene match: 5. The CDR3 is 16 residues long. Germline values: CDR1 SGHNT, CDR2 YYREEE (reference sequence). Here the CDR3 reads CASSFGLAGVEDTQYF. Here the CDR3 DNA reads TGTGCCAGCAGCTTCGGACTAGCGGGGGTAGAAGATACGCAGTATTTT.

The V and J genes are TRBV28 and TRBJ1-2; D gene unclear. Trimming removed 7 bases at V and 6 bases at J, with 18 bases between. The germline V gene encodes CDR1 MDHEN and CDR2 SYDVKM. The length of the CDR3 is 14 residues. The CDR3 sequence: CASTPRNVFHGYTF. The CDR3 DNA is TGTGCCAGCACCCCGAGGAATGTTTTTCATGGCTACACCTTC.

This clone showed up just a few times. The chain uses TRBV5-1 and TRBJ2-4; D is perhaps TRBD1 (5 bases). V lost 0 bases and J lost 10, with 8 bases in between. The CDR3 is 12 amino acids. The V gene's germline CDR1 is SGHRS and CDR2 YFSETQ. Here the CDR3 DNA reads TGCGCCAGCAGCTTGGATCAGGGTATTCAGTACTTC. It specifies CASSLDQGIQYF.

V is TRBV29-1 and J is TRBJ2-7; D not certain. CDR1 and CDR2 from the germline V gene are SQVTM and ANQGSEA. V was cut by 2 bases and J by 2 bases, with 4 bases left in between. The CDR3 has 11 residues. The DNA for the CDR3 is TGCAGCGTTGAAAACACCTACGAGCAGTACTTC. Translation gives CSVENTYEQYF.

The V call is TRBV10-3, the J call TRBJ2-7; TRBD2 matches at 8 bases. This CDR3 is 13 amino acids long. In germline, CDR1 is ENHRY, CDR2 SYGVKD. V lost 7 bases to trimming and J lost 4 bases; unmatched junction nucleotides: 6. The CDR3, as DNA: TGTGCCATCATGGGGACTAGTACTTACGAGCAGTACTTC. Residues: CAIMGTSTYEQYF.

This sequence joins TRBV28 and TRBJ1-2; maybe TRBD1 (6 bases). V gave up 3 bases and J gave up 4 bases, with 12 bases separating them. This CDR3 has 14 amino acids. Per germline, CDR1 MDHEN and CDR2 SYDVKM. The CDR3 here is CASSFQGTSYGYTF. In nucleotides, the CDR3 is TGTGCCAGCAGTTTCCAGGGGACGAGCTATGGCTACACCTTC.

The J gene is TRBJ1-1, the V gene TRBV19; 8 positions match TRBD1. The ends lost 2 bases at V and 2 bases at J; junction bases unmatched: 7. Germline V gene data show CDR1 as LNHDA and CDR2 as SQIVND (reference sequence). CDR3 length: 16 residues. The CDR3, as DNA: TGTGCCAGTAGTATACCATTGGGACAGGCTAACACTGAAGCTTTCTTT. It codes for CASSIPLGQANTEAFF.

This sequence joins TRBV2 and TRBJ1-1, with D tentatively TRBD1 (5 bases). CDR1 and CDR2 from the germline V gene are SNHLY and FYNNEI. This CDR3 is built from 16 residues. V lost 2 bases and J 0 bases, leaving 13 bases between the germline ends. CDR3 sequence: CASSEREGPMNTEAFF. The CDR3, as DNA: TGTGCCAGCAGTGAAAGGGAGGGACCTATGAACACTGAAGCTTTCTTT.